This T cell receptor (beta chain) was identified in a study of blood T cell repertoires in COVID-19. Across the whole study: Specimens from acute and convalescent COVID-19 originated in the United States, Italy and Spain. T cells, B-cell-depleted T cells, or PBMCs provided the cDNA or gDNA that served as material.

Seattle participants joined during active infection and were tracked over time. This clone appeared once. Authors' methods: How many nucleated cells were present was estimated from reference gene primer amplification. Sequencing used immunoSEQ multiplex PCR; TCRdb keeps in-frame clones, though not all of them. V and J calls and clone size follow that table, whereas D and trimming were derived from the DNA. The table lists 250,000 or so clones, 90% of them singletons. The germline gives CDR1 LGHNA, CDR2 YNFKEQ. This CDR3 is 16 amino acids long. Trimming removed 3 bases from V and 2 bases from J; junction bases left unmatched: 6.

J is TRBJ1-3 and V is TRBV4-2, with TRBD1 matching 8 bases. Material for sequencing was peripheral blood. This TCR came from a woman in her fifties or sixties with COVID-19, enrolled during active disease. Written as DNA, the CDR3 is TGTGCCAGCAGCCAGACAGGGGCATTGGCTGGAAACACCATATATTTT. Translated, it gives CASSQTGALAGNTIYF.